This entry describes one TCR beta chain. This entry is derived from a study of blood T cell repertoires in COVID-19. Across the whole study: Some COVID-19 samples were acute and others convalescent; all came from the United States, Italy and Spain.

How the authors handled the data: Using reference gene primer amplification, nucleated cell counts were estimated. Here immunoSEQ multiplex PCR was the method, and the copy in TCRdb shows in-frame clones only, minus some. Clone size and the V and J calls come from that table; the DNA yielded D and trimming. The sample includes about 110,000 clones, roughly 85% of them seen just once. Losses at the gene ends were 7 bases for V and 10 bases for J; bases not matched to a gene: 12. In germline, CDR1 is LNHDA, CDR2 SQIVND (reference sequence). The CDR3 runs to 15 residues. The TCR sequence derives from a human donor in a cohort sampled during active COVID-19. The chain couples TRBV19 to TRBJ2-1; 11 nucleotides align to TRBD2. The sequenced material came from peripheral blood. The DNA of the CDR3 is TGTGCCAGTAATTTAGCGGGGGGGCAGTCGAGCGAGCAGTTCTTC. Translation gives CASNLAGGQSSEQFF.